These 25 T cell receptor beta chains were all obtained from the same sample, sequenced in a study of blood T cells in healthy people across ages. Using a J-beta primer mix together with a sample-barcoded 5' primer, a second PCR was run for roughly 7 to 11 cycles. TCRdb passed the 5' RACE reads through MiXCR, listing each CDR3 protein once. The top ten hold about a fifth of the sample, which has about a million distinct CDR3 sequences, roughly 51% seen once. Sequencing was carried out using blood. These receptors came from a woman aged 55 to 70 in good health.

This chain joins TRBV7-8 and TRBJ2-3; 10 nucleotides align to TRBD2. There are 18 residues in the CDR3. The V segment lost 11 bases and the J segment 2 bases; nucleotides outside the gene matches: 19. CDR1 is SGHVS, CDR2 FQNEAQ, per germline. The DNA of the CDR3 is TGTGCCGTACTGGGCGGGACTAGCGTCATGGTAAACACAGATACGCAGTATTTT. Its translation: CAVLGGTSVMVNTDTQYF.

V and J are TRBV27 and TRBJ2-4, with D perhaps TRBD2 (6 bases). Per the germline V gene, CDR1 is MNHEY and CDR2 is SMNVEV (reference sequence). V lost 6 bases, J lost 2 bases, and 26 bases lay in between. The CDR3 contains 19 residues. CDR3 DNA sequence: TGTGCCAGCAGACCCTCTCACGAGGGGAGGTCCCGATCCAAAAACATTCAGTACTTC. Its translation: CASRPSHEGRSRSKNIQYF.

The chain employs TRBV28 and TRBJ2-1; 7 nucleotides align to TRBD2. The V segment lost 0 bases and the J segment 4 bases; nucleotides outside the gene matches: 21. The CDR3 is 21 amino acids. CDR1 MDHEN and CDR2 SYDVKM come from the germline V gene. CDR3 region: CASSLWGRVAEPTRSYNEQFF. In nucleotides, the CDR3 is TGTGCCAGCAGTTTATGGGGGAGGGTGGCGGAGCCAACGCGAAGTTACAATGAGCAGTTCTTC.

The chain couples TRBV20-1 to TRBJ2-3; D may be TRBD1 (6 bases). V lost 5 bases and J 4 bases, leaving 19 bases between the germline ends. CDR3 length equals 15 residues. In germline, CDR1 is DFQATT, CDR2 SNEGSKA (reference sequence). Here the CDR3 reads CSASFSTGGSDTQYF. As DNA, the CDR3 is TGCAGTGCTTCCTTTAGCACTGGGGGCTCAGATACGCAGTATTTT.

The CDR3 nucleotides are TGTGCCAGCAGTTTTGCCGGGACAGGGGATGACATTCAGTACTTC. This encodes CASSFAGTGDDIQYF. The gene calls are TRBV12-3 or TRBV12-4 and TRBJ2-4, with 10 bases matching TRBD1. The CDR3 extends over 15 amino acids. Unmatched junction bases numbered 7, after V lost 3 bases and J lost 8 bases.

With respect to this clonotype: One base away lies a much larger clone, so this may be a sequencing read error. V usage is TRBV29-1 and J usage is TRBJ2-7; D may be TRBD2 (6 bases). The ends were cut back, 4 bases at V and 3 bases at J, with 10 bases in the middle. The CDR3 spans 12 residues. Germline loops: CDR1 SQVTM, CDR2 ANQGSEA. The CDR3 region has the DNA TGCAGCGTTGTTAGCGGTGACTACGAGCAGTACTTC. Translated, it gives CSVVSGDYEQYF.

The rearrangement links TRBV11-2 to TRBJ2-3; no reliable D call. The CDR3 runs 15 residues. Trimming took off 4 bases at V and 4 bases at J, with 15 bases between the two ends. Germline lookup yields CDR1 SGHAT and CDR2 FQNNGV. CDR3 sequence reads: CASSYSPLGADTQYF. The CDR3 region has the DNA TGTGCCAGCAGCTACAGTCCATTGGGCGCAGATACGCAGTATTTT.

The rearrangement uses TRBV10-3 and TRBJ2-7, with D unresolved. The J call may be wrong; the DNA end is better matched by TRBJ2-5. The CDR3 contains 13 residues. From germline, CDR1 is ENHRY and CDR2 SYGVKD. The DNA of the CDR3 is TGTGCCATCAGGGCCCTCGCGGAAGAGACCCAGTACTTC. As protein: CAIRALAEETQYF.

The V call is TRBV29-1, the J call TRBJ2-6, with D tentatively TRBD2 (5 bases). V lost 6 bases, J lost 0 bases, and 15 bases lay in between. CDR1 and CDR2 from the germline V gene are SQVTM and ANQGSEA. CDR3 length equals 16 residues. CDR3 nucleotides: TGCAGCGTCCCGGGGAGACCTTACTCTGGGGCCAACGTCCTGACTTTC. It is translated as CSVPGRPYSGANVLTF.

This rearrangement joins TRBV7-2 to TRBJ2-1; perhaps TRBD2 as D (6 bases). The germline CDR1 and CDR2 sequences are SGHTA and FQGNSA. With 5 bases removed from V and 8 bases from J, the gap between germline ends came to 13 bases. The CDR3 runs to 13 residues. CDR3 sequence (DNA): TGTGCCAGCAGCACCCTACTAGCCCATGAGCAGTTCTTC. This sequence encodes CASSTLLAHEQFF.

The V gene is TRBV29-1, the J gene TRBJ2-7, with 9 bases aligning to TRBD2. Germline V gene sequence: CDR1 SQVTM, CDR2 ANQGSEA. The J segment lost 4 bases and the V segment lost 7 bases, leaving 11 bases of the junction unmatched. This CDR3 has 14 amino acids. This CDR3 reads CSDDLSGRGYEQYF. For the CDR3, the DNA is TGCAGCGATGACCTTAGCGGGAGAGGATACGAGCAGTACTTC.

This clonotype came up a few times. This chain uses TRBV3-1 with TRBJ2-1; 9 bases are a match to TRBD1. Germline-derived CDR1 and CDR2 are LGHDT and YNNKEL (reference sequence). With 3 bases clipped from V and 8 bases from J, the junction kept 5 bases outside the gene matches. The CDR3 has 14 amino acids. For the CDR3, the DNA is TGTGCCAGCAGCCATTGGGACAGGGTCTATGAGCAGTTCTTC. The encoded protein is CASSHWDRVYEQFF.

The V call is TRBV19, the J call TRBJ2-4, with a weak D call TRBD2 (6 bases). Trimming removed 9 bases from V and 0 bases from J, with 15 bases in between. Germline CDR1 reads LNHDA; CDR2 reads SQIVND (reference sequence). The CDR3 is 15 residues long. CDR3 protein: CASAVGGPAKNIQYF. In DNA form, the CDR3 reads TGTGCCAGCGCAGTAGGAGGGCCAGCCAAAAACATTCAGTACTTC.

The chain has TRBV7-2 and TRBJ2-7; possibly TRBD2 for D (5 bases). Germline CDR1 is SGHTA and CDR2 is FQGNSA. CDR3 length: 14 residues. The ends were cut back, 3 bases at V and 5 bases at J, with 14 bases in the middle. CDR3 sequence reads: CASSFGSRVHEQYF. CDR3 coding DNA: TGTGCCAGCAGCTTCGGTTCGAGGGTGCACGAGCAGTACTTC. Combining the CDR3 with reference TRBV7-2 and TRBJ2-7 gives the whole variable domain GAGVSQSPSNKVTEKGKDVELRCDPISGHTALYWYRQSLGQGLEFLIYFQGNSAPDKSGLPSDRFSAERTGGSVSTLTIQRTQQEDSAVYLCASSFGSRVHEQYFGPGTRLTVT.

This clonotype occurred a few times. The V gene is TRBV27, the J gene TRBJ2-7; no definite D call. Trimming shortened V by 3 bases and J by 2 bases, and 11 bases separated the two germline ends. Germline V CDR1 and CDR2: MNHEY, SMNVEV (reference sequence). The CDR3 is made up of 14 amino acids. This CDR3 is CASSFGVNPYEQYF. DNA for the CDR3: TGTGCCAGCAGTTTTGGGGTCAACCCCTACGAGCAGTACTTC.

This clonotype was seen only a few times. The chain is built from TRBV29-1 and TRBJ2-3; D not certain. Germline lookup yields CDR1 SQVTM and CDR2 ANQGSEA. V gave up 2 bases and J gave up 1 base, with 7 bases separating them. The CDR3 extends over 13 amino acids. The CDR3 DNA reads TGCAGCGTTGAACAGTTTCGCACAGATACGCAGTATTTT. Its protein is CSVEQFRTDTQYF.

On this clonotype: Compared with germline, one end of the junction differs, possibly owing to a read error. The chain has TRBV27 and TRBJ2-5; D call uncertain. The germline V gene has CDR1 MNHEY and CDR2 SMNVEV (reference sequence). This CDR3 is 14 amino acids long. In DNA form, the CDR3 reads TGTGCCAGCAGGTTATTAGGTCAGAAAGAGACCCAGTACTTC. Translation gives CASRLLGQKETQYF.

J is TRBJ2-7 and V is TRBV10-1, with TRBD2 identical over 11 bases. This CDR3 has 15 amino acids. The germline V gene has CDR1 WNHNN and CDR2 SYGVQD (reference sequence). The ends lost 4 bases at V and 3 bases at J; junction bases unmatched: 5. This CDR3 is CASSVGGTSGYEQYF. In DNA, the CDR3 is TGCGCCAGCAGTGTTGGGGGGACTAGCGGCTACGAGCAGTACTTC.

The rearrangement joins TRBV12-3 or TRBV12-4 to TRBJ2-1; perhaps D is TRBD1 or TRBD2 (5 bases each). With 6 bases removed from V and 13 bases from J, the gap between germline ends came to 19 bases. The CDR3 extends over 13 amino acids. CDR3: CASRRGGTRDQFF. The CDR3 DNA reads TGTGCCAGCAGGAGGGGCGGTACAAGGGATCAGTTCTTC.

V usage is TRBV28 and J usage is TRBJ2-5, with D hard to call. Trimming took 6 bases from V and 2 from J, leaving 13 bases between them. The CDR3 has 14 residues. Germline CDR1 and CDR2: MDHEN and SYDVKM. The CDR3 sequence is CASRGTVRQETQYF. CDR3 nucleotide sequence: TGTGCCAGCAGGGGCACAGTCCGACAAGAGACCCAGTACTTC.

This clonotype occurred a few times. The CDR3 spells CASSPKREGLTDTQYF. CDR3 nucleotides: TGCGCCAGCAGCCCCAAGCGGGAGGGCCTCACAGATACGCAGTATTTT. The chain uses TRBV5-1 and TRBJ2-3, with 10 positions matching TRBD2. The germline V gene encodes CDR1 SGHRS and CDR2 YFSETQ. V lost 4 bases, J lost 2 bases, and 7 bases stayed unmatched. CDR3 length equals 16 residues.

The chain uses TRBV5-1 and TRBJ2-1; no definite D call. The CDR3 runs 16 residues. The germline V gene has CDR1 SGHRS and CDR2 YFSETQ. The ends were cut back, 0 bases at V and 0 bases at J, with 10 bases in the middle. The CDR3 loop reads CASSLETASSYNEQFF. Here the CDR3 DNA reads TGCGCCAGCAGCTTGGAGACGGCGAGCTCCTACAATGAGCAGTTCTTC. Complete variable domain (other parts from reference TRBV5-1 and TRBJ2-1): KAGVTQTPRYLIKTRGQQVTLSCSPISGHRSVSWYQQTPGQGLQFLFEYFSETQRNKGNFPGRFSGRQFSNSRSEMNVSTLELGDSALYLCASSLETASSYNEQFFGPGTRLTVL.

This clonotype was seen repeatedly, ten times or more. The genes are TRBV15 and TRBJ2-7; perhaps TRBD1 as D (6 bases). This CDR3 is built from 14 residues. Germline CDR1 and CDR2: LNHNV and YYDKDF (reference sequence). V lost 0 bases, J lost 6 bases, and 12 bases lay in between. The CDR3, as DNA: TGTGCCACCAGCAGAGATAAAGGGACACGCGAGCAGTACTTC. It translates to CATSRDKGTREQYF.

This clonotype was detected a few times. This chain joins TRBV24-1 and TRBJ2-1; 12 bases agree with TRBD2. This CDR3 region has 23 residues. From germline, CDR1 is KGHDR and CDR2 SFDVKD. V trimming: 7 bases; J trimming: 7 bases; junction bases outside the gene matches: 31. The CDR3 coding sequence is TGTGCCACCAGCGGAAAAATATTACGAGATGGGACTAGCGGGTTGAAAAGGTGGAATGAGCAGTTCTTC. Residues: CATSGKILRDGTSGLKRWNEQFF.

This clonotype was seen just once. One end of the junction fails to match germline, which may point to a read error. The rearrangement uses TRBV28 and TRBJ2-7; D gene ambiguous. From germline, CDR1 is MDHEN and CDR2 SYDVKM. The CDR3 has 14 residues. For the CDR3, the DNA is TGTGCCAGCAGTGTATGGTCACAGTCCTACGAGCAGTACTTC. This codes for CASSVWSQSYEQYF.